The 12 T cell receptor beta chains reported below all come from one sample, sequenced in a study of T cell repertoires in cytomegalovirus infection. No antigen has been identified for these receptors. TCRdb re-called the reads through MiXCR, storing one row per CDR3 protein. The sample lists about 830,000 distinct CDR3 sequences, approximately 32% seen once, with about an eighth in the top ten. The sequencing here drew on cultured CD8+ T cells from PBMCs, taken from culture after CMV antigen stimulation. The receptors derive from a human donor in good health (CMV status not recorded). Some clones in this sample may be carry-over from other donors' samples.

The V and J genes are TRBV6-5 and TRBJ1-2; D ambiguous. The CDR3 length is 18 residues. V lost 0 bases to trimming and J lost 0 bases, with 17 bases between them. The germline gives CDR1 MNHEY, CDR2 SVGAGI. The CDR3 protein is CASSYSRGRGPANYGYTF. In nucleotides, the CDR3 is TGTGCCAGCAGTTACTCCCGTGGGAGAGGGCCTGCTAACTATGGCTACACCTTC.

V usage is TRBV27 and J usage is TRBJ2-7; D is uncertain. In germline, CDR1 is MNHEY, CDR2 SMNVEV (reference sequence). Trimming stripped 7 bases from V and 6 bases from J, with 22 bases between. This CDR3 spans 15 amino acids. CDR3 sequence reads: CASTLLDFNLSEQYV. The CDR3 coding sequence is TGTGCCAGCACCCTCTTAGACTTCAATCTCAGCGAGCAGTACGTC.

A remark on this clonotype: Mismatch with germline at one junction end may stem from a read error. The rearrangement links TRBV7-4 to TRBJ1-1, with 7 bases matching TRBD1. This CDR3 contains 17 residues. Germline V lookup: CDR1 SGHVT, CDR2 SQSDAQ. The CDR3 region is CASSLDSDRTVNTEAFF. The CDR3 DNA sequence: TGTGCCAGCAGCTTAGATTCGGACAGGACAGTGAACACTGAAGCTTTCTTC.

The chain is built from TRBV7-9 and TRBJ1-1; 7 bases are shared with TRBD1. This CDR3 region has 17 residues. Unmatched junction bases numbered 9, after V lost 1 base and J lost 1 base. From germline, CDR1 is SEHNR and CDR2 FQNEAQ (reference sequence). CDR3 amino acids: CASSLGQGGHENTEAFF. The CDR3 DNA reads as TGTGCCAGCAGCTTAGGGCAGGGGGGCCATGAGAACACTGAAGCTTTCTTT.

The rearrangement uses TRBV14 and TRBJ2-6; D remains ambiguous. Germline loops: CDR1 SGHDN, CDR2 FVKESK. V was clipped by 0 bases and J by 4 bases, with 4 bases between them. This CDR3 has 14 residues. In DNA form, the CDR3 reads TGTGCCAGCAGCCAAGATTGGGGGGCCAACGTCCTGACTTTC. It codes for CASSQDWGANVLTF.

The chain employs TRBV6-1 and TRBJ2-7, with TRBD1 matching 7 bases. CDR3 size: 14 residues. Germline V gene data show CDR1 as MNHNS and CDR2 as SASEGT. The V gene end was trimmed by 4 bases and the J gene end by 5 bases; junction bases not matched to a gene: 8. The CDR3 loop is CASSGVQGIHEQYV. CDR3 sequence (DNA): TGTGCCAGCAGTGGGGTACAGGGGATCCACGAGCAGTACGTC.

The genes are TRBV24-1 and TRBJ2-5, with TRBD1 matching over 7 bases. CDR1 KGHDR and CDR2 SFDVKD come from the germline V gene. The CDR3 is 15 residues long. V was pared by 5 bases and J by 3 bases, with 8 bases of the junction left unmatched. This CDR3 is CATSGSRDREETQYF. As DNA, the CDR3 is TGTGCCACCAGTGGCTCCCGGGACAGAGAAGAGACCCAGTACTTC.

The chain is built from TRBV6-2 or TRBV6-3 and TRBJ2-7; 10 bases agree with TRBD2. The CDR3 loop spans 17 amino acids. Looked up from germline, CDR1 is MNHEY and CDR2 is SVGEGT. J lost 0 bases, V lost 2 bases, and 7 bases had no gene match. The CDR3 reads CASSYDTSGDISYEQYF. CDR3 in DNA: TGTGCCAGCAGTTACGACACTAGCGGGGATATCTCCTACGAGCAGTACTTC.

This chain uses TRBV7-9 with TRBJ2-2; D remains unclear. Germline V gene lookup returns CDR1 SEHNR and CDR2 FQNEAQ (reference sequence). The V gene lost 1 base and the J gene lost 0 bases, with 12 bases spanning the gap. The CDR3 runs to 17 residues. In DNA, the CDR3 is TGTGCCAGCAGCTTAGTTTTGCGGCAGTCGAACACCGGGGAGCTGTTTTTT. Translation gives CASSLVLRQSNTGELFF.

The V call is TRBV11-1, the J call TRBJ2-7; D possibly corresponds to TRBD1 (7 bases). Germline CDR1 SGHAT, CDR2 FQDESV (reference sequence). CDR3 size: 15 residues. Between the trimmed V and J ends, which lost 6 bases and 2 bases, there was a span of 17 bases. CDR3 in DNA: TGTGCCAGCAGTCTCGGACAGGCGGGAACCTACGAGCAGTACGTC. Protein product: CASSLGQAGTYEQYV.

This clonotype has only a few counts. Here the CDR3 reads CASSYAYRGKGETQYF. CDR3 bases: TGTGCCAGCAGTTACGCGTACAGGGGGAAGGGTGAGACCCAGTACTTC. The V gene is TRBV6-5, the J gene TRBJ2-5; TRBD1 agrees at 8 bases. After removal of 2 bases from V and 5 bases from J, the junction contained 10 bases not matched to a gene. Germline V CDR1 and CDR2: MNHEY, SVGAGI. The CDR3 extends over 16 amino acids.

The chain carries TRBV6-1 and TRBJ1-1; 7 nucleotides align to TRBD1. CDR3 size: 15 residues. The V gene's germline CDR1 is MNHNS and CDR2 SASEGT. V lost 2 bases, J lost 2 bases, and 5 bases stayed unmatched. The CDR3 here is CASSEWDSSNTEAFF. The CDR3 DNA is TGTGCCAGCAGTGAATGGGACAGCAGCAACACTGAAGCTTTCTTT.